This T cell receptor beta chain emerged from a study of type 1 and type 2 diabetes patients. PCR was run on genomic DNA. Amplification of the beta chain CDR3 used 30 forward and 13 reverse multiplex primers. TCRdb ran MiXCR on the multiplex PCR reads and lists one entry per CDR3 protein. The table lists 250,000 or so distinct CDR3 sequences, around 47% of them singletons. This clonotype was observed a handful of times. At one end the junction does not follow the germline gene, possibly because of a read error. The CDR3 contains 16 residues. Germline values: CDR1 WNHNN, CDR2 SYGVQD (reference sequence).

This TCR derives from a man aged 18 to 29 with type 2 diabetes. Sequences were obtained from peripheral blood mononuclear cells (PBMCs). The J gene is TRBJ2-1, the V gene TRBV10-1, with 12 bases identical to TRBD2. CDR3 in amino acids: CASSPTSGRWDNEQFF. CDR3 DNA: TGTGCCAGCAGTCCGACTAGCGGGAGATGGGACAATGAGCAGTTCTTC.